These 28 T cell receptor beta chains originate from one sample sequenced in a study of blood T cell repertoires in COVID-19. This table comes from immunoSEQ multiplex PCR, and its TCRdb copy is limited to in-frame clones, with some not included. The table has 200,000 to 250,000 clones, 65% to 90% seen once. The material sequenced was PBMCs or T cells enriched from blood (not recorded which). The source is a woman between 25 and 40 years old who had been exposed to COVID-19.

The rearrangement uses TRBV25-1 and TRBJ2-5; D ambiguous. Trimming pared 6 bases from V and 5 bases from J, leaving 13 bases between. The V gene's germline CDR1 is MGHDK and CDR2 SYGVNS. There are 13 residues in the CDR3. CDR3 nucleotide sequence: TGTGCCAGCAGCGATCAGGTTCGGGAGACCCAGTACTTC. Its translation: CASSDQVRETQYF.

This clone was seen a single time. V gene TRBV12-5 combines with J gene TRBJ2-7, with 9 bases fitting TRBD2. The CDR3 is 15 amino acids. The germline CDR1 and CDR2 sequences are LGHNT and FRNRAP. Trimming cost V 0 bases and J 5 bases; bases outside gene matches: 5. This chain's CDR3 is CASGLVGGGADEQYF. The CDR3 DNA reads TGTGCTAGTGGTTTGGTAGGCGGGGGGGCCGACGAGCAGTACTTC.

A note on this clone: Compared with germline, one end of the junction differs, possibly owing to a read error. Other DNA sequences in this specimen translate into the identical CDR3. The CDR3 DNA reads TGTGCCAGTAGCCCAAACAGGGTTGGGGCCAACGTCCTGACTTTT. Its translation: CASSPNRVGANVLTF. The chain couples TRBV19 to TRBJ2-6, with D perhaps matching TRBD1 (6 bases). The CDR3 runs to 15 residues. Germline V lookup: CDR1 LNHDA, CDR2 SQIVND (reference sequence).

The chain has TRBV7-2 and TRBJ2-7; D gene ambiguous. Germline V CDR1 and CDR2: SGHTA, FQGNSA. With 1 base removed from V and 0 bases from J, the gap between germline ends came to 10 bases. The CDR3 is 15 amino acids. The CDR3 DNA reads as TGTGCCAGCAGCTTAGGTGGGCCGGTCTCCTACGAGCAGTACTTC. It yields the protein CASSLGGPVSYEQYF.

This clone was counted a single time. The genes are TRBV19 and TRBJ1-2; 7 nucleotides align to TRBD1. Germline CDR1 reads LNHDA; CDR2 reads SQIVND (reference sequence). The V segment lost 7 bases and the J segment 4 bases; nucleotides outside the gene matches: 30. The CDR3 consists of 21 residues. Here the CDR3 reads CASTLIVRRTGLRYPFYGYTF. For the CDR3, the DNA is TGTGCCAGTACCCTTATCGTTAGAAGGACAGGACTCCGTTATCCCTTCTATGGCTACACCTTC.

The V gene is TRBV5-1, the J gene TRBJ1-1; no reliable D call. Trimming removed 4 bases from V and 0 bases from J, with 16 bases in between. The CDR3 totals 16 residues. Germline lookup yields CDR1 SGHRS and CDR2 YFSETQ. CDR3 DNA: TGCGCCAGCAGCGTAACGGGAGTTAGAATGAACACTGAAGCTTTCTTT. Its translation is CASSVTGVRMNTEAFF.

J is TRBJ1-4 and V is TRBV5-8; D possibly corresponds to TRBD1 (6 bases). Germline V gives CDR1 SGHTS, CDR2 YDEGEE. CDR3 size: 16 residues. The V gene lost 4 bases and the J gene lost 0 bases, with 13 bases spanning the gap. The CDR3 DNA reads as TGTGCCAGCAGCCCCGGACAGAAACCAACTAATGAAAAACTGTTTTTT. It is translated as CASSPGQKPTNEKLFF.

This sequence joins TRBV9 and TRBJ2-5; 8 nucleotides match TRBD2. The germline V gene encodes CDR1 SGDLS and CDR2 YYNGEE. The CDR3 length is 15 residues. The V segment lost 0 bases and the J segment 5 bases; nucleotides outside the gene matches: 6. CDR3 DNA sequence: TGTGCCAGCAGCGTAGCGGGGGGGGAGCGGGAGACCCAGTACTTC. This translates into CASSVAGGERETQYF.

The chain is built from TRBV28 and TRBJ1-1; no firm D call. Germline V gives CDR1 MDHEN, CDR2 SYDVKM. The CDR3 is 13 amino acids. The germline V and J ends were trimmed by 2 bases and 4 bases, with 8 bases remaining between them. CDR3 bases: TGTGCCAGCAGTTTAGGAGGGAGCACTGAAGCTTTCTTT. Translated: CASSLGGSTEAFF.

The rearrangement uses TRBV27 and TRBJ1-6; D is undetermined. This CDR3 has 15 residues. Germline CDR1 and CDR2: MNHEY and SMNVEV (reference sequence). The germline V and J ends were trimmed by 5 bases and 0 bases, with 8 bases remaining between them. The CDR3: CASSPGSSYNSPLHF. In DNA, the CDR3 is TGTGCCAGCAGTCCTGGGAGCTCCTATAATTCACCCCTCCACTTT.

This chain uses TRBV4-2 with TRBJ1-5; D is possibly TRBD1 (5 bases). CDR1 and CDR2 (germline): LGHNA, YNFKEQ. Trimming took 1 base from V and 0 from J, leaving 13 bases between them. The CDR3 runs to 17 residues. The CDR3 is CASSQAWGGISNQPQHF. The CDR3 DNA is TGTGCCAGCAGCCAAGCTTGGGGGGGAATTAGCAATCAGCCCCAGCATTTT.

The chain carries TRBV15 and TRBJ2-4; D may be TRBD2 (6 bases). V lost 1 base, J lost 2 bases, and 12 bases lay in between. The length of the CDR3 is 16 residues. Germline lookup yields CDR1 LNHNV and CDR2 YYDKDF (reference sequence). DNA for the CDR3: TGTGCCACCAGCAGAGCAACCGCGGGGCCCAAAAACATTCAGTACTTC. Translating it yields CATSRATAGPKNIQYF.

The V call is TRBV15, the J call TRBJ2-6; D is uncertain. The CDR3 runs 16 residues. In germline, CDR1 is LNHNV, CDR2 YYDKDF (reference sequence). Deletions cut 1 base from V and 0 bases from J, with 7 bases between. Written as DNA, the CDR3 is TGTGCCACCAGCAGAGCAAAGAGCTCTGGGGCCAACGTCCTGACTTTC. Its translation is CATSRAKSSGANVLTF.

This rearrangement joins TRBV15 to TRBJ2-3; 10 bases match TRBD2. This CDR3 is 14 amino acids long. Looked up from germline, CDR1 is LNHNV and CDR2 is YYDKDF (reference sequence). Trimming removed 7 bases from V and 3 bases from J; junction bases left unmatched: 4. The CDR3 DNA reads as TGTGCCACCACACAGCGGGGGGGAACAGATACGCAGTATTTT. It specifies CATTQRGGTDTQYF.

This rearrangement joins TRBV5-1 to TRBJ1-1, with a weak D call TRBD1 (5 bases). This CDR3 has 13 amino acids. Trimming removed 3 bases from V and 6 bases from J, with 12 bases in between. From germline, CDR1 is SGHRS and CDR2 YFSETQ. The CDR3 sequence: CASSYLGQAEAFF. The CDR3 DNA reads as TGCGCCAGCAGCTATTTGGGGCAGGCTGAAGCTTTCTTT.

CDR3 coding DNA: TGTGCCTGGGATCCGGGACAGGGTATCTACGAGCAGTACTTC. This translates into CAWDPGQGIYEQYF. The chain carries TRBV30 and TRBJ2-7; 9 nucleotides align to TRBD1. J lost 3 bases, V lost 5 bases, and 8 bases had no gene match. CDR3 length: 14 amino acids. Looked up from germline, CDR1 is GTSNPN and CDR2 is SVGIG (reference sequence).

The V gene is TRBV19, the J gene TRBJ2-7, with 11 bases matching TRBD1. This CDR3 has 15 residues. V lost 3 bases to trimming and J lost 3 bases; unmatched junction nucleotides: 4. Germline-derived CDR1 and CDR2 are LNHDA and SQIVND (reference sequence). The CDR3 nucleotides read TGTGCCAGTAGTATCGCCGGGACAGGGGGCTACGAGCAGTACTTC. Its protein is CASSIAGTGGYEQYF.

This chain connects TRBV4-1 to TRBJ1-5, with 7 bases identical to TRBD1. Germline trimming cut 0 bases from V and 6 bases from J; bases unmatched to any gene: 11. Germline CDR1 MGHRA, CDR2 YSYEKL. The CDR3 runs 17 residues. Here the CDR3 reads CASSQDGETGFFQPQHF. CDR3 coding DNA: TGCGCCAGCAGCCAAGATGGGGAGACAGGGTTTTTTCAGCCCCAGCATTTT.

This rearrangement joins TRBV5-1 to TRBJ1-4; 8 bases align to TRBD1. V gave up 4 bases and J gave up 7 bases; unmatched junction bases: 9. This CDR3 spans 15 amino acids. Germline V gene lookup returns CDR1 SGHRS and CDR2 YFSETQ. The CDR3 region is CASSAWTGSGEKLFF. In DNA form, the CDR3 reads TGCGCCAGCAGCGCATGGACAGGGTCGGGTGAAAAACTGTTTTTT.

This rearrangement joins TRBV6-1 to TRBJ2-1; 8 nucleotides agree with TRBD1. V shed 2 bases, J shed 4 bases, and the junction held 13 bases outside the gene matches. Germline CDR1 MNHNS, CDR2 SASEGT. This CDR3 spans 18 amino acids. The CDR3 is CASSEYLTGQGLYNEQFF. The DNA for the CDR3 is TGTGCCAGCAGTGAATATCTCACAGGACAGGGTCTTTACAATGAGCAGTTCTTC.

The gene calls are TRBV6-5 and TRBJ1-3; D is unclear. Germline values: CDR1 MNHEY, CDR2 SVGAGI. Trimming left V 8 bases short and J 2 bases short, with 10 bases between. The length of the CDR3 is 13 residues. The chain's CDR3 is CASSPTPGNTIYF. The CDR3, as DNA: TGTGCCAGCTCCCCGACACCTGGAAACACCATATATTTT.

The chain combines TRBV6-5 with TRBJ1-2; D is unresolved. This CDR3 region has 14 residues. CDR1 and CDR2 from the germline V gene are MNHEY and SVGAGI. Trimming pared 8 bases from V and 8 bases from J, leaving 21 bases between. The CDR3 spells CASRLVGGPGGYTF. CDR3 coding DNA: TGTGCCAGCCGACTAGTTGGAGGCCCGGGGGGCTACACCTTC.

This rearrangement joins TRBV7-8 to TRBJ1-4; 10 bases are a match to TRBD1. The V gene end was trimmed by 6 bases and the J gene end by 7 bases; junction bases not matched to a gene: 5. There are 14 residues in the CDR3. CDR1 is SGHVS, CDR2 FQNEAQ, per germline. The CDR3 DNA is TGTGCCAGCAGGGGGACAGGGGAAGGTGAAAAACTGTTTTTT. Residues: CASRGTGEGEKLFF.

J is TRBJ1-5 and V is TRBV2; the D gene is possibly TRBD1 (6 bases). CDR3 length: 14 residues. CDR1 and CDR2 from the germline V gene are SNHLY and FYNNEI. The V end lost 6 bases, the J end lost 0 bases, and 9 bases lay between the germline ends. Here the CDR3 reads CASRGQSSNQPQHF. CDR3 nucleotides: TGTGCCAGCAGAGGACAGTCTAGCAATCAGCCCCAGCATTTT.

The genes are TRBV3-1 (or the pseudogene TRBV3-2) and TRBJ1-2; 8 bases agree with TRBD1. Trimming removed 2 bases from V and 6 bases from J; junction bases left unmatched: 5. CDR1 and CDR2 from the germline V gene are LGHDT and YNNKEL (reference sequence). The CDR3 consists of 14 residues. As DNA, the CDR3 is TGTGCCAGCAGCCAATCAGGGGGCGCGAATGGCTACACCTTC. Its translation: CASSQSGGANGYTF.

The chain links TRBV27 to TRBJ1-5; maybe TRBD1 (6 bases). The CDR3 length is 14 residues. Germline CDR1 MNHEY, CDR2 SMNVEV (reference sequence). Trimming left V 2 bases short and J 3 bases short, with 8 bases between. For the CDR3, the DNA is TGTGCCAGCAGTTTAAGGGGGTACAATCAGCCCCAGCATTTT. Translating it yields CASSLRGYNQPQHF.

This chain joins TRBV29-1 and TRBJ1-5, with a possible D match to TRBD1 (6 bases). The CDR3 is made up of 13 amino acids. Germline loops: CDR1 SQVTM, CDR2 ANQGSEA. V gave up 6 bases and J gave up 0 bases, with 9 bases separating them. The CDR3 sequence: CSVQGYSNQPQHF. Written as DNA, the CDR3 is TGCAGCGTACAGGGATATAGCAATCAGCCCCAGCATTTT. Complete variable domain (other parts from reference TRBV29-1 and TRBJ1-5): SAVISQKPSRDICQRGTSLTIQCQVDSQVTMMFWYRQQPGQSLTLIATANQGSEATYESGFVIDKFPISRPNLTFSTLTVSNMSPEDSSIYLCSVQGYSNQPQHFGDGTRLSIL.

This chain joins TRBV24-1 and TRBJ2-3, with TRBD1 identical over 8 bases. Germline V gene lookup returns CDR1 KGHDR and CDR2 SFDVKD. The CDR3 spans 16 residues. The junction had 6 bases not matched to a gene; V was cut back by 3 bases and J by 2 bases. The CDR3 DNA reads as TGTGCCACCAGTGATAAGGGACAGGACATCACAGATACGCAGTATTTT. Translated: CATSDKGQDITDTQYF.